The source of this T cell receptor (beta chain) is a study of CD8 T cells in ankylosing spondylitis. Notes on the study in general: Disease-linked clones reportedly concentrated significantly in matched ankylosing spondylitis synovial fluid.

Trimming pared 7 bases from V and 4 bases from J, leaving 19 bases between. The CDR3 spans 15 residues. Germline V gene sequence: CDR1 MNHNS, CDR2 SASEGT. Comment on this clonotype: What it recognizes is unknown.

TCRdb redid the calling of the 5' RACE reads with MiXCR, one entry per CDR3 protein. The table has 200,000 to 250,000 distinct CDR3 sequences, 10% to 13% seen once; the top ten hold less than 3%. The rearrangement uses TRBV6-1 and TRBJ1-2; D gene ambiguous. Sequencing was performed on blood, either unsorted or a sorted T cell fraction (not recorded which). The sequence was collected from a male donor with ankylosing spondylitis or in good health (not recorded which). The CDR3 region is CASTHTGDPTYGYTF. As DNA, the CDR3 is TGTGCCAGCACCCACACCGGGGATCCCACCTATGGCTACACCTTC.